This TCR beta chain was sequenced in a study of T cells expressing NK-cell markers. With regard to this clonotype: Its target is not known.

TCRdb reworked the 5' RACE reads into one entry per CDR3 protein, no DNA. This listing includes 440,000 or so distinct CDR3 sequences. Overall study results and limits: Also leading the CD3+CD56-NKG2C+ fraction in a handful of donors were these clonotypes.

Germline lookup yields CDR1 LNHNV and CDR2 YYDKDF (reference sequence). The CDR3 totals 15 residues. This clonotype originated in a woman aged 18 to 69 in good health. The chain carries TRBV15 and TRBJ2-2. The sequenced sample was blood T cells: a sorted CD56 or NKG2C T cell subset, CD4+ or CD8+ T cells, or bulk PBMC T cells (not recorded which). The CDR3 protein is CATSRAIGTTGELFF.